A single sample gave rise to the 10 T cell receptor beta chains below, sequenced in a study of blood T cell repertoires in COVID-19. Using immunoSEQ multiplex PCR, the repertoire was profiled, and TCRdb retains in-frame clones only, with some absent. This sample carries over 40,000 clones, roughly nine tenths of them seen once, and the ten largest clones take over 4%. Sequencing was performed on peripheral blood. These receptors all stem from a man aged 65 to 85 with acute or convalescent COVID-19.

The chain is built from TRBV9 and TRBJ2-5, with 15 bases aligning to TRBD2. V shed 4 bases, J shed 7 bases, and the junction held 5 bases outside the gene matches. This CDR3 contains 15 residues. Germline CDR1 is SGDLS and CDR2 is YYNGEE. CDR3 in DNA: TGTGCCAGCAGCCCTGGGACTAGCGGGGGGCGGACCCAGTACTTC. It translates to CASSPGTSGGRTQYF.

The genes are TRBV7-9 and TRBJ1-1, with a possible D match to TRBD1 (5 bases). The CDR3 runs 15 residues. V was cut by 5 bases and J by 4 bases, with 17 bases left in between. Germline CDR1 reads SEHNR; CDR2 reads FQNEAQ (reference sequence). CDR3 region: CASSPNTGFGTEAFF. The DNA of the CDR3 is TGTGCCAGCAGCCCAAACACAGGTTTCGGCACTGAAGCTTTCTTT.

The genes are TRBV2 and TRBJ2-1, with D maybe TRBD1 (7 bases). The V end lost 8 bases, the J end lost 5 bases, and 13 bases lay between the germline ends. Germline V gives CDR1 SNHLY, CDR2 FYNNEI. The CDR3 consists of 13 residues. The CDR3 reads CASGGQGDNEQFF. The CDR3 nucleotides read TGTGCCAGCGGGGGGCAGGGGGACAATGAGCAGTTCTTC.

The chain combines TRBV27 with TRBJ1-1; D remains unclear. The CDR3 is made up of 16 amino acids. Trimming removed 0 bases at V and 0 bases at J, with 11 bases between. Germline assignment: CDR1 MNHEY and CDR2 SMNVEV (reference sequence). The DNA for the CDR3 is TGTGCCAGCAGTTTATCACGACCGGCGGTGAACACTGAAGCTTTCTTT. It yields the protein CASSLSRPAVNTEAFF.

The rearrangement links TRBV5-1 to TRBJ2-3; D unclear. V gave up 4 bases and J gave up 7 bases, with 16 bases separating them. The CDR3 sequence is 14 residues long. Germline V gene data show CDR1 as SGHRS and CDR2 as YFSETQ. CDR3 region: CASSPSTTTYTQYF. The CDR3 DNA sequence: TGCGCCAGCAGCCCAAGCACCACTACGTATACGCAGTATTTT.

The gene calls are TRBV5-5 and TRBJ1-6; maybe TRBD1 (5 bases). Trimming shortened V by 0 bases and J by 8 bases, and 9 bases separated the two germline ends. The CDR3 consists of 14 residues. CDR1 is SGHKS and CDR2 is YYEKEE in the germline V gene (reference sequence). The CDR3 nucleotides read TGTGCCAGCAGCTTGGCATCGGGGGATTCACCCCTCCACTTT. This translates into CASSLASGDSPLHF.

The chain links TRBV20-1 to TRBJ2-1; 7 positions agree with TRBD1. CDR1 DFQATT and CDR2 SNEGSKA come from the germline V gene (reference sequence). The CDR3 length is 11 residues. V gave up 4 bases and J gave up 9 bases; unmatched junction bases: 3. In nucleotides, the CDR3 is TGCAGTGCTACGACAGGGAGTGAGCAGTTCTTC. Translated, it gives CSATTGSEQFF.

The gene calls are TRBV2 and TRBJ1-5, with D tentatively TRBD1 (5 bases). Germline V CDR1 and CDR2: SNHLY, FYNNEI. Trimming shortened V by 3 bases and J by 6 bases, and 12 bases separated the two germline ends. The CDR3 consists of 14 residues. CDR3 sequence reads: CASSDRDWGQPQHF. CDR3 nucleotides: TGTGCCAGCAGTGACAGGGACTGGGGTCAGCCCCAGCATTTT.

This chain connects TRBV5-8 to TRBJ1-4; weak D call: TRBD1 (6 bases). The germline V and J ends were trimmed by 4 bases and 3 bases, with 13 bases remaining between them. The V gene's germline CDR1 is SGHTS and CDR2 YDEGEE. The CDR3 contains 15 residues. The CDR3 reads CASSRRQGPNEKLFF. The CDR3 DNA sequence: TGTGCCAGCAGCCGGCGTCAGGGGCCTAATGAAAAACTGTTTTTT.

The genes are TRBV6-5 and TRBJ2-4, with D perhaps TRBD1 (7 bases). Germline CDR1 MNHEY, CDR2 SVGAGI. This CDR3 region has 14 residues. The V and J ends lost 2 bases and 6 bases respectively, with 11 bases between them. CDR3 bases: TGTGCCAGCAGTTACCGGAGGGGGCCAAACATTCAGTACTTC. Translating it yields CASSYRRGPNIQYF.